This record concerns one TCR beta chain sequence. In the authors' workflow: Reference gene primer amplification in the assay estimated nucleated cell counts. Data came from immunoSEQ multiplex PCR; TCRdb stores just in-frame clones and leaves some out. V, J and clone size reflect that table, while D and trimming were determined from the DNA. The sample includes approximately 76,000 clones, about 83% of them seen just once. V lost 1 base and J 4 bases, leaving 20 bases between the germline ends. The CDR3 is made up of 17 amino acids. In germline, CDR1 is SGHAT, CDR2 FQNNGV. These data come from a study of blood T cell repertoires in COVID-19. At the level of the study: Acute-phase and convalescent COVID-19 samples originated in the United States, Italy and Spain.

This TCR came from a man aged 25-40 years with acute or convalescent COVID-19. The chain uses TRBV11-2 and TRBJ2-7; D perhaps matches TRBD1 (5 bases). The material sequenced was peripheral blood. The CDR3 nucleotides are TGTGCCAGCAGCTTAGGTCCTAGGGGTATAGCCGAATACGAGCAGTACTTC. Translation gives CASSLGPRGIAEYEQYF.